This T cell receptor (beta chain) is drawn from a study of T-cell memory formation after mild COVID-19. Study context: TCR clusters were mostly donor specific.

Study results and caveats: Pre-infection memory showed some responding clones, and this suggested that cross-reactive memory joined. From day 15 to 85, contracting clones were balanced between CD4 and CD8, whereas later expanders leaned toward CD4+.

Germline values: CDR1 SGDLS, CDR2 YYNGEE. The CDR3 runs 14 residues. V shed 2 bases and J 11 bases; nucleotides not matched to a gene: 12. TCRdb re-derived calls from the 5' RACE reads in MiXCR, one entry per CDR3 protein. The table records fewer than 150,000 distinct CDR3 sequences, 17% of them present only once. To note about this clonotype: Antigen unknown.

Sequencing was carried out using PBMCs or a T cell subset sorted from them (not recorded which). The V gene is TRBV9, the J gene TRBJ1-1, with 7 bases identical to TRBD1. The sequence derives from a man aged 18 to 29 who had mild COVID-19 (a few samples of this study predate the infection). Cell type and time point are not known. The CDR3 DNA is TGTGCCAGCAGCGTTTTGGGGGACAGCCAGGGGGCTTTCTTT. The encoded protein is CASSVLGDSQGAFF. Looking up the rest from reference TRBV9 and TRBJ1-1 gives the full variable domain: DSGVTQTPKHLITATGQRVTLRCSPRSGDLSVYWYQQSLDQGLQFLIQYYNGEERAKGNILERFSAQQFPDLHSELNLSSLELGDSALYFCASSVLGDSQGAFFGQGTRLTVV.